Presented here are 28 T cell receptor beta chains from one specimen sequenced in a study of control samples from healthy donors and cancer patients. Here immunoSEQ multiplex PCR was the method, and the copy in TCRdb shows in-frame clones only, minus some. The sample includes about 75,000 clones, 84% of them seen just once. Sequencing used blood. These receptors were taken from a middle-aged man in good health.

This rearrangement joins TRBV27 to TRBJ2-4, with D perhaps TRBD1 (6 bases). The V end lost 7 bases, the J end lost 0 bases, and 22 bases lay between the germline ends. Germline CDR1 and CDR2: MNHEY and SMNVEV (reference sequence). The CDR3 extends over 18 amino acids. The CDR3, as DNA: TGTGCCAGCACCTCGCTGGGGGCGGATAGTCTAGCCAAAAACATTCAGTACTTC. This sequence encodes CASTSLGADSLAKNIQYF.

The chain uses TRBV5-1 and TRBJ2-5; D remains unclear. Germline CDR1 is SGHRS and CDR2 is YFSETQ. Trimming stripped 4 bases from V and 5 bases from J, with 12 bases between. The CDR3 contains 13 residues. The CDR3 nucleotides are TGCGCCAGCAGCCCGGATACCGGGGAGACCCAGTACTTC. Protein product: CASSPDTGETQYF. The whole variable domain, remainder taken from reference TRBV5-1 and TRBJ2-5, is KAGVTQTPRYLIKTRGQQVTLSCSPISGHRSVSWYQQTPGQGLQFLFEYFSETQRNKGNFPGRFSGRQFSNSRSEMNVSTLELGDSALYLCASSPDTGETQYFGPGTRLLVL.

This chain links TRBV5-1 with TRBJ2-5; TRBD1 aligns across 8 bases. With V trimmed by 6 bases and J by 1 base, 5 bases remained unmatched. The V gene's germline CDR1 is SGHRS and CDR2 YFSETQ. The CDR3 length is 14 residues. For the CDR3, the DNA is TGCGCCAGCACCGTGGACAGGGCCCAAGAGACCCAGTACTTC. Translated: CASTVDRAQETQYF. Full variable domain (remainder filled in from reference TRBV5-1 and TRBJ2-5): KAGVTQTPRYLIKTRGQQVTLSCSPISGHRSVSWYQQTPGQGLQFLFEYFSETQRNKGNFPGRFSGRQFSNSRSEMNVSTLELGDSALYLCASTVDRAQETQYFGPGTRLLVL.

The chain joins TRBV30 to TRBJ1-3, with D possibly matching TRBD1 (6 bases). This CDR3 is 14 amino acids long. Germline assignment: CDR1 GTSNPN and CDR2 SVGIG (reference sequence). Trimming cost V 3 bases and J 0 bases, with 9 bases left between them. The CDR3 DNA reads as TGTGCCTGGAGGAGGACAGTCTCTGGAAACACCATATATTTT. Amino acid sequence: CAWRRTVSGNTIYF. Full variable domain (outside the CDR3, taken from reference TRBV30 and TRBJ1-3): SQTIHQWPATLVQPVGSPLSLECTVEGTSNPNLYWYRQAAGRGLQLLFYSVGIGQISSEVPQNLSASRPQDRQFILSSKKLLLSDSGFYLCAWRRTVSGNTIYFGEGSWLTVV.

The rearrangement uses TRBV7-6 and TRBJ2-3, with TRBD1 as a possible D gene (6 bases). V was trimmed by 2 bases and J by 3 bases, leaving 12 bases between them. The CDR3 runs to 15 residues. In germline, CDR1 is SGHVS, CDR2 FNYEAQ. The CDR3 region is CASSLIQGGTDTQYF. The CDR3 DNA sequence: TGTGCCAGCAGCTTAATACAGGGCGGGACAGATACGCAGTATTTT.

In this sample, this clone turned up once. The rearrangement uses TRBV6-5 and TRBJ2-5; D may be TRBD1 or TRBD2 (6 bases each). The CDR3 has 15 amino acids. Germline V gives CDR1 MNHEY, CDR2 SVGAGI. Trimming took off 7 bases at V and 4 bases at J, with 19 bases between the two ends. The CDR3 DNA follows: TGTGCCAGCACCTTACACACAGGGACTCGAGAGACCCAGTACTTC. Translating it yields CASTLHTGTRETQYF.

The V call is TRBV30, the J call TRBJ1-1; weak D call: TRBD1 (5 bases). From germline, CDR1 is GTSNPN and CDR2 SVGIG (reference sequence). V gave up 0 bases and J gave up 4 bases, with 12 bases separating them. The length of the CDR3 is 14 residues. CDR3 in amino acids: CAWSVHRQSTEAFF. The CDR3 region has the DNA TGTGCCTGGAGTGTACACAGACAGTCCACTGAAGCTTTCTTT.

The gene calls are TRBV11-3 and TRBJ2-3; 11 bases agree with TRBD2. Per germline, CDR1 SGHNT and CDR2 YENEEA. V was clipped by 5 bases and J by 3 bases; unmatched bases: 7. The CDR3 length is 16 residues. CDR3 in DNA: TGTGCCAGCAGCCCTACTAGCGGGAGTCGAACAGATACGCAGTATTTT. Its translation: CASSPTSGSRTDTQYF.

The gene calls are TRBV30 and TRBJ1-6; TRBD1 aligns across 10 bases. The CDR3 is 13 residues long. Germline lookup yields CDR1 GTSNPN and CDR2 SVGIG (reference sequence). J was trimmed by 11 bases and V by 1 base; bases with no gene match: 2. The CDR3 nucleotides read TGTGCCTGGAGTGGGACAGGGGGACCACCCCTCCACTTT. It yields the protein CAWSGTGGPPLHF. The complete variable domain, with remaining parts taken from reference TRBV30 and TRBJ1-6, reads SQTIHQWPATLVQPVGSPLSLECTVEGTSNPNLYWYRQAAGRGLQLLFYSVGIGQISSEVPQNLSASRPQDRQFILSSKKLLLSDSGFYLCAWSGTGGPPLHFGNGTRLTVT.

The chain's CDR3 is CASSPRGLASQETQYF. CDR3 coding DNA: TGTGCCAGCAGCCCCAGGGGACTAGCATCCCAAGAGACCCAGTACTTC. The V call is TRBV13, the J call TRBJ2-5, with 9 bases lining up with TRBD2. V gave up 5 bases and J gave up 1 base; unmatched junction bases: 8. Germline V gene data show CDR1 as PRHDT and CDR2 as FYEKMQ (reference sequence). CDR3 size: 16 residues.

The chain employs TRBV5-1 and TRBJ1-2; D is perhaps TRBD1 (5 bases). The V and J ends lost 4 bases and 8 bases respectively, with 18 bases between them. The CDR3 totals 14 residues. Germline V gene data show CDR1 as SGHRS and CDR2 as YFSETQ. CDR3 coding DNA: TGCGCCAGCAGCCCTCAGGGAGGATACGACGGCTACACCTTC. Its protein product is CASSPQGGYDGYTF.

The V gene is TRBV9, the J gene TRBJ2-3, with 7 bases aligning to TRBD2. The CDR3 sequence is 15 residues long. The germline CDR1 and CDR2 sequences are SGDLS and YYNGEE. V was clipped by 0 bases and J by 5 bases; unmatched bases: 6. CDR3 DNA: TGTGCCAGCAGCGTAGGCGCTAGCGGTGTAGATACGCAGTATTTT. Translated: CASSVGASGVDTQYF.

CDR3 sequence (DNA): TGTGCCAGCAGCAGTCGGGGGTGGTCCAGCGGGAGGGTTTACAATGAGCAGTTCTTC. This codes for CASSSRGWSSGRVYNEQFF. The chain uses TRBV21-1 and TRBJ2-1; TRBD2 is the table's D call and was not checked against the DNA. TRBV21-1 is classified as a pseudogene. This CDR3 region has 19 residues.

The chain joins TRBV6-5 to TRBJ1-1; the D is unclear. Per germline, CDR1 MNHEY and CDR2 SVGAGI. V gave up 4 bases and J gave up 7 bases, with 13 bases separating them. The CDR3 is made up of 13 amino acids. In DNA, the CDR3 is TGTGCCAGCAGTTCCTCAGTGTTCGATGAAGCTTTCTTT. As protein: CASSSSVFDEAFF.

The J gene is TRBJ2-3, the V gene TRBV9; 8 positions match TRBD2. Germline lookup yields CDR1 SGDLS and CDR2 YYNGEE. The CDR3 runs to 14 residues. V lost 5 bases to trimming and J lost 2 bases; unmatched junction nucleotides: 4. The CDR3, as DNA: TGTGCCAGCAGTCGTAGCGGGAACACAGATACGCAGTATTTT. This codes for CASSRSGNTDTQYF.

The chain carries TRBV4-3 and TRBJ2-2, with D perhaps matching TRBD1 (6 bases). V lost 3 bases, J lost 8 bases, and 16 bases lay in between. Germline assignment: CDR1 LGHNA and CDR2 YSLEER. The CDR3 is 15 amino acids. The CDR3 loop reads CASSQERDIIGELFF. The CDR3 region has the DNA TGCGCCAGCAGCCAGGAGAGGGACATAATTGGGGAGCTGTTTTTT.

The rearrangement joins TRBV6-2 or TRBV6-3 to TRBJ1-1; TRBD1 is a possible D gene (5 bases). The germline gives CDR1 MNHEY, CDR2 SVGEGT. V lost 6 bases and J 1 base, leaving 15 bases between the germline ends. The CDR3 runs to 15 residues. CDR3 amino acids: CASSHGSGANTEAFF. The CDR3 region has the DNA TGTGCCAGCAGCCACGGAAGTGGGGCGAACACTGAAGCTTTCTTT.

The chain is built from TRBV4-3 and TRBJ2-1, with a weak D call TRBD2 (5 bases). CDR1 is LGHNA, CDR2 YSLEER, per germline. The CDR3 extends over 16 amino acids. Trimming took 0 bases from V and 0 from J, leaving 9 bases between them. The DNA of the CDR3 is TGCGCCAGCAGCCAAGATCGGACTTACTCCTACAATGAGCAGTTCTTC. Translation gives CASSQDRTYSYNEQFF.

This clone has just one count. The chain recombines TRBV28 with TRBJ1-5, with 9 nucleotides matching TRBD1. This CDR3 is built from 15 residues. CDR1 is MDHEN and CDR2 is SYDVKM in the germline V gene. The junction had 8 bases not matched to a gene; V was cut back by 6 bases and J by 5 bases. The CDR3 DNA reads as TGTGCCAGCAGGACCGGGACAGGGTCATATCAGCCCCAGCATTTT. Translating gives CASRTGTGSYQPQHF. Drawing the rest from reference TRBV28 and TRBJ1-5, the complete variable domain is DVKVTQSSRYLVKRTGEKVFLECVQDMDHENMFWYRQDPGLGLRLIYFSYDVKMKEKGDIPEGYSVSREKKERFSLILESASTNQTSMYLCASRTGTGSYQPQHFGDGTRLSIL.

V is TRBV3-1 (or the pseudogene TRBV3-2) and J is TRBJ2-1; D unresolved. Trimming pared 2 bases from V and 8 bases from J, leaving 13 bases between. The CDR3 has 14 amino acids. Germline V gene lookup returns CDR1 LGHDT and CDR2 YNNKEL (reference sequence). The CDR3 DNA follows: TGTGCCAGCAGCCAATTTCCAGCTTTGCATGAGCAGTTCTTC. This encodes CASSQFPALHEQFF.

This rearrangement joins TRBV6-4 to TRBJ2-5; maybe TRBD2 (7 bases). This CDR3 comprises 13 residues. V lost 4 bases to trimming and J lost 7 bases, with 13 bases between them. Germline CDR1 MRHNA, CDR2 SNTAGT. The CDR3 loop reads CASSASGEGTQYF. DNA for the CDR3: TGTGCCAGCAGTGCTTCAGGGGAGGGGACCCAGTACTTC.

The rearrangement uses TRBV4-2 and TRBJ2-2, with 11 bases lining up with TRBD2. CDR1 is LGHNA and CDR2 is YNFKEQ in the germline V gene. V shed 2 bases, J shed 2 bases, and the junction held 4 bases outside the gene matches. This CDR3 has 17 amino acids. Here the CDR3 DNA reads TGTGCCAGCAGCCAACGTCTAGCGGGAGGCAACACCGGGGAGCTGTTTTTT. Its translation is CASSQRLAGGNTGELFF.

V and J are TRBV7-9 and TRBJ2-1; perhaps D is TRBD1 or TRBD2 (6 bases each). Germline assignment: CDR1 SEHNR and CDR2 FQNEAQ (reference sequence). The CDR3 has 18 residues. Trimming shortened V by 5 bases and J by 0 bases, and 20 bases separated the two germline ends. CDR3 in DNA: TGTGCCAGCAGCGGGGAGGACAGAGTTCGGAGCTCCTACAATGAGCAGTTCTTC. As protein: CASSGEDRVRSSYNEQFF.

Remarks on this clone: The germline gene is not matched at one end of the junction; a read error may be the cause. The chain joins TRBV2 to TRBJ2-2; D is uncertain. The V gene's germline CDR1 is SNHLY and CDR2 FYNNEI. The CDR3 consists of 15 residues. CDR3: CASREERSNTGELFF. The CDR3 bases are TGTGCCAGCAGAGAAGAGCGAAGTAACACCGGGGAGCTGTTTTTT.

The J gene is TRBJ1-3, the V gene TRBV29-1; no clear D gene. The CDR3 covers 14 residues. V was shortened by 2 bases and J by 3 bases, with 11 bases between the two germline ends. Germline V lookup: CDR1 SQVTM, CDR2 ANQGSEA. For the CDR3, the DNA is TGCAGCGTTGAAAACGAAGATAATGGAAACACCATATATTTT. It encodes CSVENEDNGNTIYF.

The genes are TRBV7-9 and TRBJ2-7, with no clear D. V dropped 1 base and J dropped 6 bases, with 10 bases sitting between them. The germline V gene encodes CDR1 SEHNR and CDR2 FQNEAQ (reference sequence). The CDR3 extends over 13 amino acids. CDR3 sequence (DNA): TGTGCCAGCAGCTTAGATAGTATAGGCGAGCAGTACTTC. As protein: CASSLDSIGEQYF.

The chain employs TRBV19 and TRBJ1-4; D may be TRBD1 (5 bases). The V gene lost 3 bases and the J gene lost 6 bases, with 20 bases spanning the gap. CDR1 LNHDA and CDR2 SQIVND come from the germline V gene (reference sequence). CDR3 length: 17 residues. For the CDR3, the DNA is TGTGCCAGTAGTATGGGGGGACGGCTGCTAGGGGATGAAAAACTGTTTTTT. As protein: CASSMGGRLLGDEKLFF. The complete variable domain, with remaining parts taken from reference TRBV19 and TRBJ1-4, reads DGGITQSPKYLFRKEGQNVTLSCEQNLNHDAMYWYRQDPGQGLRLIYYSQIVNDFQKGDIAEGYSVSREKKESFPLTVTSAQKNPTAFYLCASSMGGRLLGDEKLFFGSGTQLSVL.

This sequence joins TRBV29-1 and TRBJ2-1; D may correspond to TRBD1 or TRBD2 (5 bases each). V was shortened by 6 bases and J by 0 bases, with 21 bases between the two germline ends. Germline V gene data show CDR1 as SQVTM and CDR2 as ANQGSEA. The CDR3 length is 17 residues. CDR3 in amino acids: CSVIPGTLISSYNEQFF. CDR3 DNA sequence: TGCAGCGTGATCCCCGGGACCCTGATAAGCTCCTACAATGAGCAGTTCTTC.